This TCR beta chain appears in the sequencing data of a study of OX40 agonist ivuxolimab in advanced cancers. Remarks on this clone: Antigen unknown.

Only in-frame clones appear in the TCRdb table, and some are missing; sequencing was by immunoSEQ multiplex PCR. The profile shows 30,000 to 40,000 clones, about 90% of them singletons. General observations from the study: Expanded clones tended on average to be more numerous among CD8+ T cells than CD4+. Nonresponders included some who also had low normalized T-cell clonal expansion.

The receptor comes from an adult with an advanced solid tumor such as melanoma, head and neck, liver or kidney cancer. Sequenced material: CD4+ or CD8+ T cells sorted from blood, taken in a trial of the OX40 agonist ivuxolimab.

The CDR3 sequence is CASSVLRDLGGTSGNTGELFF. The CDR3 nucleotides read TGTGCCAGCAGCGTCCTACGCGATCTGGGGGGGACTAGCGGAAACACCGGGGAGCTGTTTTTT. The chain is built from TRBV9 and TRBJ2-2; 11 bases match TRBD2. The CDR3 is 21 residues long. The V and J ends lost 2 bases and 2 bases, in that order; junction bases with no gene match: 17. Germline loops: CDR1 SGDLS, CDR2 YYNGEE. Supplemented by reference TRBV9 and TRBJ2-2, the full variable domain reads DSGVTQTPKHLITATGQRVTLRCSPRSGDLSVYWYQQSLDQGLQFLIQYYNGEERAKGNILERFSAQQFPDLHSELNLSSLELGDSALYFCASSVLRDLGGTSGNTGELFFGEGSRLTVL.